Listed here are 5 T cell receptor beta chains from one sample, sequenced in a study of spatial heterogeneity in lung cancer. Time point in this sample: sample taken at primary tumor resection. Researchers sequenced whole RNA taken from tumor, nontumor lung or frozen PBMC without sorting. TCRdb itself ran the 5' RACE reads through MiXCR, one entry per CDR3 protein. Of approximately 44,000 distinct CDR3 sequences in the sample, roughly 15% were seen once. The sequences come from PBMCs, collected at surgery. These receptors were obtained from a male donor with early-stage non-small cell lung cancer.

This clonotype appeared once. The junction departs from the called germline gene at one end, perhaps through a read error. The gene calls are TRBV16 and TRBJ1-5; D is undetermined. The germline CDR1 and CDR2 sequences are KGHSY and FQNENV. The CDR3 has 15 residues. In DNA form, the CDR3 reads TGTGCCAGCACCCAAGGGCTGGAGAGCAATCAGCCCCAGCATTTT. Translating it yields CASTQGLESNQPQHF.

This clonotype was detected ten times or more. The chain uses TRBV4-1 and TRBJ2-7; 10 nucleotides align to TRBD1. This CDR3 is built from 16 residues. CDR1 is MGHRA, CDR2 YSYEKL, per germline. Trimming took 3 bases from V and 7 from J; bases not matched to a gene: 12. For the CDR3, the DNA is TGCGCCAGCAGCCACCTATTAGGGACAGGGGTGGAAGAGCAGTACTTC. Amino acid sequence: CASSHLLGTGVEEQYF.

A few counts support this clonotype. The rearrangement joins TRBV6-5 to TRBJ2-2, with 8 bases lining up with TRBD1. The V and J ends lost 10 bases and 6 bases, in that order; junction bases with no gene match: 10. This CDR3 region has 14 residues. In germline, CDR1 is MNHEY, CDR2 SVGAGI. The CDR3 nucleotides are TGTGCCACCCTAGACAGGGGAGACGCCGGGGAGCTGTTTTTT. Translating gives CATLDRGDAGELFF.

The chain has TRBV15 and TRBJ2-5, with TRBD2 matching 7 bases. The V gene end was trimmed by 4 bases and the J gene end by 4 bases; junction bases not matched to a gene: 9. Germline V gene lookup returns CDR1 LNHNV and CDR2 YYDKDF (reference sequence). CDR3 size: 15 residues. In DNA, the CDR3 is TGTGCCACCAGCATCCTGGGGAGGGCGAGAGAGACCCAGTACTTC. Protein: CATSILGRARETQYF.

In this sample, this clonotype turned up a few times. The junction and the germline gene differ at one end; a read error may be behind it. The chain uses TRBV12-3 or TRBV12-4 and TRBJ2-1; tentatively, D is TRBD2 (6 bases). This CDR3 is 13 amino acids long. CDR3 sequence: CTSSLTLASEQFF. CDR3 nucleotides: TGTACCAGCAGTTTAACACTAGCAAGCGAGCAGTTCTTC.